What follows describes a single T cell receptor (beta chain). These data are taken from a study of blood T cells in healthy people across ages. Donors ranged from 6 to 90 years old and were healthy Caucasians in Russia. They isolated at least 6 million PBMCs from each sample. The authors ran a second PCR of about 6 to 11 cycles using a sample-barcoded 5' primer and a J-beta primer mix. One entry per CDR3 protein results from TCRdb running MiXCR on the 5' RACE reads. The table records about 780,000 distinct CDR3 sequences, roughly 46% of them present only once. CDR3 length: 16 amino acids. Trimming stripped 1 base from V and 1 base from J, with 12 bases between. Germline V gene lookup returns CDR1 SGHTA and CDR2 FQGNSA.

The source is a man aged 80 or over in good health. The sequenced material came from blood. The chain recombines TRBV7-2 with TRBJ2-3; D unclear. The CDR3 bases are TGTGCCAGCAGCTTAGTTGGGGATGTGGGCACAGATACGCAGTATTTT. This gives the protein CASSLVGDVGTDTQYF.